These T cell receptor beta chains were read from a single sample in a study of human T cells and chemical hapten exposure. TCRdb redid the calling of the RACE reads with MiXCR, one entry per CDR3 protein. The sample includes approximately 73,000 distinct CDR3 sequences, under 13% seen only once; the top ten take about 1.3%. The source material was whole blood, sampled in connection with sensitization to the hapten diphenylcyclopropenone (DPC). The source is a woman in her 50s with alopecia areata. Some clones in this sample may be carry-over from other donors' samples. The CDR3 runs from the conserved cysteine through the conserved F or W. A D gene is named only where the DNA matches it firmly. Size values are once, few and many counts, or a class for expanded clones, and some rows have none.

clone_size	j_call	d_call	v_call	cdr3_aa	cdr3_nt
-	TRBJ2-1	TRBD2	TRBV18	CASSPPGTSGTGEQFF	TGTGCCAGCTCACCCCCCGGGACTAGCGGGACCGGTGAGCAGTTCTTC
many	TRBJ2-7	TRBD1	TRBV18	CASSTGGRPYEQYF	TGTGCCAGCTCTACAGGGGGAAGGCCCTACGAGCAGTACTTC
-	TRBJ1-6	-	TRBV28	CASSSLWMGSYNSPLHF	TGTGCCAGCAGTTCCCTTTGGATGGGGTCCTATAATTCACCCCTCCACTTT
-	TRBJ1-2	-	TRBV20-1	CSARGGQSTYGYTF	TGCAGTGCTAGAGGCGGACAGAGTACTTATGGCTACACCTTC
-	TRBJ2-4	-	TRBV4-2	CASSQDWVARDIQYF	TGTGCCAGCAGCCAAGATTGGGTAGCGAGGGACATTCAGTACTTC
many	TRBJ2-5	-	TRBV5-4	CASSHVQETQYF	TGTGCCAGCAGCCACGTTCAAGAGACCCAGTACTTC
-	TRBJ2-5	-	TRBV2	CASSEARGGETQYF	TGTGCCAGCAGTGAAGCGAGGGGAGGAGAGACCCAGTACTTC
-	TRBJ2-5	-	TRBV18	CASSPGTYQETQYF	TGTGCCAGCTCCCCCGGGACATACCAAGAGACCCAGTACTTC
many	TRBJ2-1	TRBD1	TRBV5-1	CASSLFPGGLDEQFF	TGCGCCAGCAGCTTGTTTCCAGGGGGCCTCGATGAGCAGTTCTTC
many	TRBJ2-3	-	TRBV19	CASSITPQLKPDTQYF	TGTGCCAGTAGTATAACCCCTCAACTGAAGCCAGATACGCAGTATTTT
few	TRBJ2-1	-	TRBV29-1	CSAKITGFEQFF	TGCAGCGCTAAGATTACAGGGTTTGAGCAGTTCTTC
many	TRBJ1-4	-	TRBV5-1	CASSLSPTNEKLFF	TGCGCCAGCAGCCTGAGTCCAACTAATGAAAAACTGTTTTTT
-	TRBJ1-1	-	TRBV7-9	CASSPSSGQNTEAFF	TGTGCCAGCAGCCCCAGTTCGGGACAGAACACTGAAGCTTTCTTT
-	TRBJ2-1	-	TRBV7-3	CASSLRRSDEQFF	TGTGCCAGCAGCTTACGACGTTCGGATGAGCAGTTCTTC
many	TRBJ1-1	-	TRBV12-3/TRBV12-4	CASSLKRGGSTEAFF	TGTGCCAGCAGTTTAAAGCGGGGAGGGTCCACTGAAGCTTTCTTT
few	TRBJ2-1	TRBD2	TRBV12-3/TRBV12-4	CASSFAREYNEQFF	TGTGCCAGCAGTTTCGCGCGGGAGTACAATGAGCAGTTCTTC
few	TRBJ2-1	TRBD2	TRBV12-3/TRBV12-4	CASSSWTSGRNEQFF	TGTGCCAGCAGTTCCTGGACTAGCGGGAGAAATGAGCAGTTCTTC
-	TRBJ1-1	-	TRBV5-1	CASSLVGPTNTEAFF	TGCGCCAGCAGCTTGGTGGGACCGACGAACACTGAAGCTTTCTTT
-	TRBJ2-2	-	TRBV7-6	CASSLKEAGGAGELFF	TGTGCCAGCAGCTTAAAGGAGGCAGGGGGGGCCGGGGAGCTGTTTTTT
few	TRBJ2-3	TRBD1	TRBV18	CASSPTQDRGRTDTQYF	TGTGCCAGCTCACCTACCCAGGACAGGGGGCGCACAGATACGCAGTATTTT
few	TRBJ1-5	TRBD1	TRBV6-1	CASEGGWRYSPQHF	TGTGCCAGTGAAGGGGGCTGGCGATACTCACCCCAGCATTTT
-	TRBJ2-7	-	TRBV2	CASSYYEQYF	TGTGCCAGCAGTTACTACGAGCAGTACTTC
many	TRBJ1-1	-	TRBV20-1	CSAQGPLLNTEAFF	TGCAGTGCTCAGGGGCCCCTCTTGAACACTGAAGCTTTCTTT
many	TRBJ2-1	TRBD1	TRBV7-8	CASLLGTGYNEQFF	TGTGCCAGCCTGCTAGGGACAGGCTACAATGAGCAGTTCTTC
few	TRBJ1-1	-	TRBV7-6	CASSLGNRATEAFF	TGTGCCAGCAGCTTAGGGAACCGAGCCACTGAAGCTTTCTTT
many	TRBJ2-2	TRBD2	TRBV7-2	CASSPTSGNTGELFF	TGTGCCAGCAGCCCCACTAGCGGGAACACCGGGGAGCTGTTTTTT
-	TRBJ2-5	-	TRBV5-6	CASSLSGVAKTQYF	TGTGCCAGCAGCTTGTCAGGGGTGGCGAAGACCCAGTACTTC
many	TRBJ2-7	-	TRBV29-1	CSAADSYEQYF	TGCAGCGCCGCGGACAGCTACGAGCAGTACTTC
-	TRBJ2-1	-	TRBV29-1	CSVAEAEQFF	TGCAGCGTTGCGGAAGCGGAGCAGTTCTTC
-	TRBJ1-4	-	TRBV18	CASSPPGGVDEKLFF	TGTGCCAGCTCACCACCGGGAGGGGTTGATGAAAAACTGTTTTTT
few	TRBJ2-2	-	TRBV5-5	CASSLAAGAGELFF	TGTGCCAGCAGCTTGGCCGCGGGTGCCGGGGAGCTGTTTTTT
few	TRBJ2-1	-	TRBV7-7	CASSPLQGGTYNEQFF	TGTGCTAGCAGCCCCTTGCAGGGTGGAACCTACAATGAGCAGTTCTTC
many	TRBJ2-7	-	TRBV24-1	CATSGPGSTSGYEQYF	TGTGCCACCAGTGGTCCGGGCTCAACGTCGGGATACGAGCAGTACTTC
-	TRBJ2-3	TRBD2	TRBV7-2	CASSLGGFRLASSTDTQYF	TGTGCCAGCAGCTTAGGGGGATTCAGACTAGCGTCTAGCACAGATACGCAGTATTTT
-	TRBJ2-1	-	TRBV12-3/TRBV12-4	CASRNTGRGEQFF	TGTGCCAGCAGGAACACAGGGAGGGGAGAGCAGTTCTTC
many	TRBJ2-2	-	TRBV11-2	CASRPTNTGELFF	TGTGCCAGCAGGCCTACGAACACCGGGGAGCTGTTTTTT
-	TRBJ1-4	TRBD1	TRBV12-3/TRBV12-4	CASSGTAFGLDRKLFF	TGTGCCAGCAGCGGGACAGCATTTGGGCTGGATCGAAAACTGTTTTTT
few	TRBJ2-3	-	TRBV10-3	CAISPRGIDTQYF	TGTGCCATCAGCCCCCGAGGGATAGATACGCAGTATTTT
-	TRBJ1-2	-	TRBV29-1	CSAGVRYGYTF	TGCAGCGCAGGGGTACGCTATGGCTACACCTTC
-	TRBJ2-7	TRBD2	TRBV20-1	CSASEGAGTYEQYF	TGCAGTGCTAGTGAGGGAGCGGGGACCTACGAGCAGTACTTC
-	TRBJ1-1	-	TRBV30	CAWTLQMNTEAFF	TGTGCCTGGACCCTACAGATGAACACTGAAGCTTTCTTT